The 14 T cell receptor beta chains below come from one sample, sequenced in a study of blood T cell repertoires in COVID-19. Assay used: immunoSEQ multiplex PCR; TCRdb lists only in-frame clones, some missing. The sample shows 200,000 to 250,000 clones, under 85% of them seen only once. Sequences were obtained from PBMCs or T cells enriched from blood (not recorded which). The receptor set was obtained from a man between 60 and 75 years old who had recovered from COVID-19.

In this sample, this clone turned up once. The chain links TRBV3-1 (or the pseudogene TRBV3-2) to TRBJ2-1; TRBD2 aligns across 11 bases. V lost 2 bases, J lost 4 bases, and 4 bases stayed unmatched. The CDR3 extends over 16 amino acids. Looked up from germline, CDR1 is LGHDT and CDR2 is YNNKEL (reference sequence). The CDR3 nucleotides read TGTGCCAGCAGCCAACACACTAGCGGGGGTTACAATGAGCAGTTCTTC. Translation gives CASSQHTSGGYNEQFF.

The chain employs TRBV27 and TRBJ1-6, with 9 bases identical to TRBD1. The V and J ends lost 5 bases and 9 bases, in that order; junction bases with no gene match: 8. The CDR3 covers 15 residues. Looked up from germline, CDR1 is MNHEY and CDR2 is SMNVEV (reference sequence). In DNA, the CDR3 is TGTGCCAGCAGTAATCCGGGACAGGGTGCTTCACCCCTCCACTTT. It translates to CASSNPGQGASPLHF.

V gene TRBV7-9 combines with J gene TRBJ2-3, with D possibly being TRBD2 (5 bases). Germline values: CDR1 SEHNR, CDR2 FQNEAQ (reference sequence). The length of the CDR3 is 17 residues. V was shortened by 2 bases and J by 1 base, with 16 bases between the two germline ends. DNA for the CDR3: TGTGCCAGCAGCTTAATATCGGACTGGAGAGGCACAGATACGCAGTATTTT. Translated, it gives CASSLISDWRGTDTQYF.

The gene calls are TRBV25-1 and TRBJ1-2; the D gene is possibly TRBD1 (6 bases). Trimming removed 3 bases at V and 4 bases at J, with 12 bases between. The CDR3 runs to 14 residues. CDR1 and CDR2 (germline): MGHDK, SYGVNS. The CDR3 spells CASSDPGDIYGYTF. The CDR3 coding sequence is TGTGCCAGCAGTGATCCAGGGGATATCTATGGCTACACCTTC.

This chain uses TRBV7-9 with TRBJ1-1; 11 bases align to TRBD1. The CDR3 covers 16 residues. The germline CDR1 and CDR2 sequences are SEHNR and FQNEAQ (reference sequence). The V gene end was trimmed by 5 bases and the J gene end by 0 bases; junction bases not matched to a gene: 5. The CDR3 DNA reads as TGTGCCAGCAGCCGGACAGGGGGCGAGTTGAACACTGAAGCTTTCTTT. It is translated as CASSRTGGELNTEAFF.

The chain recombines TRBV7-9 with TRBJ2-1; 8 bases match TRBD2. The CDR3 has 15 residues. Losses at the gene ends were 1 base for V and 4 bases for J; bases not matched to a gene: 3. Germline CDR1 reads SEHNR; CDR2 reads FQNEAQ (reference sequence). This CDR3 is CASSLDSGAYNEQFF. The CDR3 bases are TGTGCCAGCAGCTTAGATAGCGGGGCGTACAATGAGCAGTTCTTC. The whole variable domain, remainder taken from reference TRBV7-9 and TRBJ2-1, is DTGVSQNPRHKITKRGQNVTFRCDPISEHNRLYWYRQTLGQGPEFLTYFQNEAQLEKSRLLSDRFSAERPKGSFSTLEIQRTEQGDSAMYLCASSLDSGAYNEQFFGPGTRLTVL.

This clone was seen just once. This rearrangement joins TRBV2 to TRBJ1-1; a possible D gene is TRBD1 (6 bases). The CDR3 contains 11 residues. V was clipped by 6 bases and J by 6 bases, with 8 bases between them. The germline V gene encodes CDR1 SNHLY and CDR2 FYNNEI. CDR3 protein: CASRDRAEAFF. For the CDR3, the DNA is TGTGCCAGCAGGGACAGAGCTGAAGCTTTCTTT.

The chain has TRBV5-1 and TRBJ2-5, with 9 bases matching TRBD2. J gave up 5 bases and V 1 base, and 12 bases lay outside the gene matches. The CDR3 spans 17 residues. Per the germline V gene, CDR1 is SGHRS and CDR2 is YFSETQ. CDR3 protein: CASSLTGGGASFETQYF. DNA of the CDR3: TGCGCCAGCAGCTTGACTGGCGGGGGGGCCTCGTTTGAGACCCAGTACTTC.

CDR3 amino acids: CASSLGGSNEKLFF. The CDR3 bases are TGTGCCAGCAGCTTAGGAGGGAGTAATGAAAAACTGTTTTTT. This chain uses TRBV7-6 with TRBJ1-4; D uncertain. V lost 1 base to trimming and J lost 4 bases, with 7 bases between them. Germline CDR1 SGHVS, CDR2 FNYEAQ. CDR3 length: 14 amino acids.

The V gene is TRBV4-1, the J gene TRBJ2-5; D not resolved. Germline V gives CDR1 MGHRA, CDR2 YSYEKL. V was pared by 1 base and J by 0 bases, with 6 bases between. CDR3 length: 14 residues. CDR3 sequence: CASSQGANQETQYF. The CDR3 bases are TGCGCCAGCAGCCAAGGGGCCAACCAAGAGACCCAGTACTTC.

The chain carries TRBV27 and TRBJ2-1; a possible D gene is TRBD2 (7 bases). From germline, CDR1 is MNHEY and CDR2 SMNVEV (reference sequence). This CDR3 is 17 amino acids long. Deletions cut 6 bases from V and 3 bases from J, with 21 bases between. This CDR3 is CASRSFGGPTDYNEQFF. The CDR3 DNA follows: TGTGCCAGCAGGTCTTTCGGGGGGCCCACCGACTACAATGAGCAGTTCTTC.

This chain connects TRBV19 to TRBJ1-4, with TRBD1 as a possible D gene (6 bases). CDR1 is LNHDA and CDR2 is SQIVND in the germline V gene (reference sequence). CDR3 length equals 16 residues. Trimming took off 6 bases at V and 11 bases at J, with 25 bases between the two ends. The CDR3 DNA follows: TGTGCCAGTAGGGAGGCTAGGACAGCCTTTGATGGGAAACTGTTTTTT. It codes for CASREARTAFDGKLFF.

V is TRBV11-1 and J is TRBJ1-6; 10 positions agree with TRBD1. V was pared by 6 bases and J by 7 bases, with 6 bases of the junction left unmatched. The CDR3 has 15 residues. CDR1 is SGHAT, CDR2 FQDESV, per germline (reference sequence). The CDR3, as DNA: TGTGCCAGCAGTTGGGACAGGGGCCCGAATTCACCCCTCCACTTT. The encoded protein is CASSWDRGPNSPLHF.

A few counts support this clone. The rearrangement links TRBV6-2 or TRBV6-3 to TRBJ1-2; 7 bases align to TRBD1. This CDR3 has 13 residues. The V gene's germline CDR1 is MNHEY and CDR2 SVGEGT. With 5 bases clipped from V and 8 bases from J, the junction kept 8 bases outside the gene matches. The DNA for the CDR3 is TGTGCCAGCAGTCGGACAGGACGGGAGGGCTACACCTTC. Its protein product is CASSRTGREGYTF.